The rows below give T cell receptor beta chains drawn from one sample of a study of long-term antiretroviral therapy in people with HIV. Clones were read by immunoSEQ multiplex PCR, and TCRdb kept only the in-frame ones, dropping some. The data contain some 16,000 clones, roughly 85% of them seen just once; the ten biggest clones take up over 4.5%. Sample: unsorted PBMCs, taken 0.5 years after starting antiretroviral therapy. Receptors originate from a woman aged 40 to 50 with HIV. The CDR3 runs from the conserved cysteine through the conserved F or W. Each record gives: V gene, D gene, clone size, J gene, CDR3 DNA, CDR3 protein. A D gene is named only where the DNA matches it firmly. Not every row has a clone size; where given, it reads once, few, many or a size class.

TRBV6-5	-	-	TRBJ1-2	TGTGCCAGCAGTTCGCCGGGGTCTACAAACTATGGCTACACCTTC	CASSSPGSTNYGYTF
TRBV19	-	-	TRBJ2-2	TGTGCCAGTAGTATCCCGGCCAGCACGGTCACCGGGGAGCTGTTTTTT	CASSIPASTVTGELFF
TRBV5-1	-	-	TRBJ2-3	TGCGCCAGCAGCTACACAGATACGCAGTATTTT	CASSYTDTQYF
TRBV7-8	-	-	TRBJ1-1	TGTGCCAGCAGCCCGTCCCTAGGCCGGGACACTGAAGCTTTCTTT	CASSPSLGRDTEAFF
TRBV10-3	-	once	TRBJ2-7	TGTGCCATCAGTGATAATTTGGGACACCTCTACGAGCAGTACTTC	CAISDNLGHLYEQYF
TRBV7-9	TRBD1	few	TRBJ1-2	TGTGCCAGCAGCCGGGGGACAGGACGACCGATTTGGAATGGCTACACCTTC	CASSRGTGRPIWNGYTF
TRBV5-1	TRBD2	-	TRBJ2-5	TGCGCCAGCAGCTTGGAGGCTAGCGGGGATCAAGAGACCCAGTACTTC	CASSLEASGDQETQYF
TRBV7-9	-	once	TRBJ2-1	TGTGCCAGCACTAACAGGATTATAGGGCAGTTCTTC	CASTNRIIGQFF
TRBV7-6	TRBD2	-	TRBJ2-3	TGTGCCAGCAGCCACCGACGGGCGGGAGGAGTGGCGAGGACAGATACGCAGTATTTT	CASSHRRAGGVARTDTQYF
TRBV19	-	-	TRBJ2-1	TGTGCCAGTATCCCCGGGACAAGAGGTGCTAATGAGCAGTTCTTC	CASIPGTRGANEQFF
TRBV2	TRBD2	-	TRBJ2-1	TGTGCCAGCAGTAGTTTAGCGGGTCGGTACAATGAGCAGTTCTTC	CASSSLAGRYNEQFF
TRBV4-1	-	few	TRBJ1-3	TGCGCCAGCAGCCCTAGCAAGGGGGTCCTGGGAAACACCATATATTTT	CASSPSKGVLGNTIYF
TRBV5-1	-	-	TRBJ2-1	TGCGCCAGCACTAGCAAAGAAAGCTCCTACAATGAGCAGTTCTTC	CASTSKESSYNEQFF
TRBV27	-	-	TRBJ1-6	TGTGCCAGCAGTTTATTGGGGTCACCCCTCCACTTT	CASSLLGSPLHF
TRBV19	-	-	TRBJ2-1	TGTGCCAGTAGTATACTCAGCTCCTACAATGAGCAGTTCTTC	CASSILSSYNEQFF
TRBV7-9	-	few	TRBJ1-2	TGTGCCAGCAGCACGACTGCGGGGTATGGCTACACCTTC	CASSTTAGYGYTF
TRBV5-1	-	-	TRBJ2-3	TGCGCCAGCAGCTTGACGCAGGGCACAGATACGCAGTATTTT	CASSLTQGTDTQYF